A few counts support the clone carrying this TCR beta chain. Its antigen is still unknown. As every portion of the isolated RNA was reverse transcribed, the sequencing read expressed TCRB transcripts. Profiled with immunoSEQ multiplex PCR; TCRdb holds only in-frame clones, not every one. The sample carries 350,000 to 450,000 clones, around 12% recorded once. The germline gives CDR1 SGHTA, CDR2 FQGNSA. The CDR3 runs 18 residues. Trimming took off 0 bases at V and 6 bases at J, with 24 bases between the two ends. This sample is part of a study of beta chain features in type 1 diabetes. Study as a whole: Over all samples combined, fewer than 140,000,000 sorted cells were examined.

Study observations and caveats: All four CD4+ subsets from Type 1 diabetes patients carried moderately but significantly shorter TCRB CDR3s.

The sequenced sample consisted of naive CD4+ T cells from blood. This receptor was taken from a woman between 18 and 30 years old with type 1 diabetes. V gene TRBV7-2 combines with J gene TRBJ2-7, with a tentative D call TRBD2 (6 bases). The CDR3 spells CASSLARGRTPSLLEQYF. CDR3 nucleotides: TGTGCCAGCAGCTTAGCGCGGGGCCGGACCCCTTCGCTACTCGAGCAGTACTTC.